The present T cell receptor beta chain was sequenced within a study of T cells in Graves' hyperthyroidism and ophthalmopathy. Findings and caveats of the study: Most thyroid-expanded clonotypes above 0.001 were also found in blood. Separation of ophthalmopathy from stable hyperthyroidism was achieved by a 13 V-J model.

There are 14 residues in the CDR3. Looked up from germline, CDR1 is MNHEY and CDR2 is SMNVEV (reference sequence). Germline trimming cut 3 bases from V and 1 base from J; bases unmatched to any gene: 2. From RNA transcripts, TCR beta CDR3 regions were amplified. Primed by the HTBI set, a first-round RT-PCR was run on the TCR CDR3. TCRdb ran MiXCR on the multiplex PCR reads and lists one entry per CDR3 protein. The table shows hundreds of thousands of distinct CDR3 sequences, with 14% occurring only once. It was considered stable Graves' hyperthyroidism when ophthalmopathy did not progress within 18 months. This clonotype came up many times. Antigen specificity is unknown.

The sequence was obtained from a woman under 30 with Graves' hyperthyroidism. The chain employs TRBV27 and TRBJ2-5; 7 bases fit TRBD2. Input material: blood. DNA for the CDR3: TGTGCCAGCAGTTTCGGGGGGATCCAAGAGACCCAGTACTTC. Amino acids: CASSFGGIQETQYF.